This TCR beta chain is drawn from a study of cytomegalovirus exposure and HLA in healthy donors. The study's findings and limits: Most TCR sequences showed up rarely, but some public TCRs showed up in many donors. For presence/absence analyses, sequencing depth was assumed to be roughly uniform across donors. The HLA-A and HLA-B alleles of most subjects were reportedly predicted accurately from TCR beta sequences. For TCR beta chains, V- and J-gene trimming was later linked to a missense DCLRE1C variant.

J gave up 2 bases and V 4 bases, and 14 bases lay outside the gene matches. The CDR3 is 20 residues long. The germline CDR1 and CDR2 sequences are LNHDA and SQIVND (reference sequence). This clone came up a few times. Its matching antigen is unknown. It was with 60 Vbeta and 13 Jbeta primers that the PCR ran. Sequenced by immunoSEQ multiplex PCR; TCRdb stores in-frame clones only, minus some. This repertoire shows around 160,000 clones, over 60% found once; its top ten account for roughly an eighth. J is TRBJ2-6 and V is TRBV19; 10 nucleotides match TRBD1. Material for sequencing was PBMCs. The TCR originated in a man aged 35-49 years in good health and CMV-seropositive. The CDR3 reads CASSTRRAGTGAPGANVLTF. CDR3 in DNA: TGTGCCAGTAGTACTCGCCGCGCCGGGACAGGGGCCCCTGGGGCCAACGTCCTGACTTTC.